The clone carrying this T cell receptor beta chain was observed a few times. The data stem from a study of identical twins. The V and J ends lost 8 bases and 12 bases respectively, with 14 bases between them. From germline, CDR1 is SGHAT and CDR2 FQNNGV. The CDR3 covers 11 residues. TCRdb processed the 5' RACE reads anew with MiXCR; each CDR3 protein has one entry. The repertoire holds roughly 750,000 distinct CDR3 sequences, with 21% as singletons. These data were also filed under a second study, of T cells expressing NK-cell markers. That study reports: These clonotypes additionally ranked first within the CD3+CD56-NKG2C+ fraction of a few donors.

The TCR sequence derives from a woman in her late teens or twenties in good health. This chain connects TRBV11-2 to TRBJ2-1, with a possible D match to TRBD2 (5 bases). The sequenced sample was PBMCs. The CDR3 coding sequence is TGTGCCAGCGGCCGGGAACAAGTGCAGTTCTTC. This sequence encodes CASGREQVQFF.